Given below is one T cell receptor beta chain in context. This entry belongs to a study of blood T cell repertoires in COVID-19. In the authors' workflow: It was from reference gene primer amplification that nucleated cell counts were estimated. The table came from immunoSEQ multiplex PCR; TCRdb's copy has only in-frame clones and leaves some out. The V and J calls and clone size were taken over from that table, and D and trimming were inferred from the DNA. The table records about 200,000 clones, 70% to 90% of them present only once. The germline V gene has CDR1 KGHSH and CDR2 LQKENI. V was shortened by 2 bases and J by 2 bases, with 9 bases between the two germline ends. There are 14 residues in the CDR3.

The sequence was obtained from a man in his 60s with acute or convalescent COVID-19. The chain recombines TRBV18 with TRBJ1-1, with D possibly being TRBD1 (5 bases). Sequencing input: peripheral blood. This chain's CDR3 is CASSPKGSNTEAFF. CDR3 in DNA: TGTGCCAGCTCACCAAAGGGGTCCAACACTGAAGCTTTCTTT.